These T cell receptor beta chains were read from a single sample in a study of beta chain features in type 1 diabetes. TCRdb's copy holds only in-frame clones and misses some; the assay was immunoSEQ multiplex PCR. This table holds over 650,000 clones, 11% to 15% found once. Sequenced sample: naive CD4+ T cells from blood. Every receptor here comes from a man younger than 35 with type 1 diabetes. The CDR3 runs from the conserved cysteine through the conserved F or W. The D gene is left open where the match is weak. A row's size may be missing; if present it is once, few, many or a size class.

V gene	J gene	D gene	clone size	CDR3 protein	CDR3 DNA
TRBV29-1	TRBJ2-7	NA	few	CSVDVGGNYYEQYF	TGCAGCGTTGATGTAGGGGGGAACTACTACGAGCAGTACTTC
TRBV5-1	TRBJ2-7	NA	NA	CASSLGPGNNEQYF	TGCGCCAGCAGCTTGGGCCCAGGGAATAACGAGCAGTACTTC
TRBV6-6	TRBJ1-1	NA	few	CASTPMISNTEAFF	TGTGCCAGCACCCCTATGATCAGTAACACTGAAGCTTTCTTT
TRBV19	TRBJ2-5	TRBD1	NA	CASSHLYRDRGKTQYF	TGTGCCAGTAGTCATCTCTACCGGGACAGGGGTAAGACCCAGTACTTC
TRBV30	TRBJ1-4	NA	once	CAWSAEGFKLFF	TGTGCCTGGAGCGCGGAAGGATTTAAACTGTTTTTT
TRBV7-9	TRBJ2-3	NA	NA	CASSSRGSPGTDTQYF	TGTGCCAGCAGCTCTCGGGGGTCACCTGGCACAGATACGCAGTATTTT
TRBV18	TRBJ1-1	NA	NA	CASSMDRNTEAFF	TGTGCCAGCTCTATGGACAGAAACACTGAAGCTTTCTTT
TRBV5-1	TRBJ2-2	NA	few	CASSLTLSTGELFF	TGCGCCAGCAGTTTGACACTTTCCACCGGGGAGCTGTTTTTT
TRBV4-2	TRBJ1-1	NA	NA	CASSPGPGNTEAFF	TGTGCCAGCAGCCCAGGACCCGGGAACACTGAAGCTTTCTTT
TRBV6-5	TRBJ2-7	NA	NA	CASSYGPGRFVDEQYF	TGTGCCAGCAGTTATGGCCCGGGGAGGTTCGTGGACGAGCAGTACTTC